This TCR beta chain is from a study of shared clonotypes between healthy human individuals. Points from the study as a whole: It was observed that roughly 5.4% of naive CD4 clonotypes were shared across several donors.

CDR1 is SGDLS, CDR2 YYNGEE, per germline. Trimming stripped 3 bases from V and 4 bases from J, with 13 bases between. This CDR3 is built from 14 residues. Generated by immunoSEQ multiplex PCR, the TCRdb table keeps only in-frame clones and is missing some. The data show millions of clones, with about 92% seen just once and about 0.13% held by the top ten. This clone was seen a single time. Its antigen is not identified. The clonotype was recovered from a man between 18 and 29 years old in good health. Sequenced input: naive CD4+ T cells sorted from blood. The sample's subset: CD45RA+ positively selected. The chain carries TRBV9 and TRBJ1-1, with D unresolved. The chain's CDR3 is CASSANAEGTEAFF. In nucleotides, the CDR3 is TGTGCCAGCAGCGCAAACGCCGAGGGCACTGAAGCTTTCTTT. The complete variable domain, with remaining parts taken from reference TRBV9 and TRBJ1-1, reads DSGVTQTPKHLITATGQRVTLRCSPRSGDLSVYWYQQSLDQGLQFLIQYYNGEERAKGNILERFSAQQFPDLHSELNLSSLELGDSALYFCASSANAEGTEAFFGQGTRLTVV.